These 10 T cell receptor beta chains came from one sample sequenced in a study of Tregs in tolerant kidney transplant recipients. The repertoire was sequenced with immunoSEQ multiplex PCR; TCRdb's copy has only in-frame clones and lacks some. The sample lists approximately 99,000 clones, 90% occurring once. The material was CD4+ T cells from blood, obtained before the transplant. The receptors stem from a human donor who received a combined kidney and bone marrow transplant.

The chain uses TRBV14 and TRBJ2-3, with 10 bases identical to TRBD2. The CDR3 extends over 15 amino acids. Unmatched junction bases numbered 4, after V lost 0 bases and J lost 7 bases. The germline V gene encodes CDR1 SGHDN and CDR2 FVKESK. CDR3 coding DNA: TGTGCCAGCAGCCAAGACCTAGCGGGGGCCTATACGCAGTATTTT. This translates into CASSQDLAGAYTQYF.

The chain is built from TRBV29-1 and TRBJ2-2; no definite D call. Germline values: CDR1 SQVTM, CDR2 ANQGSEA. This CDR3 is 13 amino acids long. V lost 8 bases to trimming and J lost 5 bases, with 15 bases between them. CDR3 DNA: TGCAGCCCAGGCCATTCATGGACCGGGGAGCTGTTTTTT. Amino acid sequence: CSPGHSWTGELFF.

J is TRBJ2-1 and V is TRBV7-9, with 10 bases lining up with TRBD2. Germline assignment: CDR1 SEHNR and CDR2 FQNEAQ (reference sequence). After removal of 5 bases from V and 8 bases from J, the junction contained 9 bases not matched to a gene. The length of the CDR3 is 15 residues. CDR3 protein: CASSRGLAVGYEQFF. DNA of the CDR3: TGTGCCAGCAGCCGTGGACTAGCGGTGGGATATGAGCAGTTCTTC.

This rearrangement joins TRBV28 to TRBJ2-7; 8 bases match TRBD1. V lost 5 bases and J lost 3; bases outside the gene matches: 3. Germline loops: CDR1 MDHEN, CDR2 SYDVKM. The CDR3 is 13 amino acids. The CDR3 DNA follows: TGTGCCAGCAGTCTGGACAGGGTCTACGAGCAGTACTTC. Encoded protein: CASSLDRVYEQYF.

The rearrangement uses TRBV14 and TRBJ2-7; a weak D match, TRBD2 (6 bases). Germline V lookup: CDR1 SGHDN, CDR2 FVKESK. Trimming removed 4 bases from V and 4 bases from J, with 11 bases in between. This CDR3 has 13 amino acids. CDR3 coding DNA: TGTGCCAGCAGCCGGGACTTGGTTTACGAGCAGTACTTC. This codes for CASSRDLVYEQYF.

The chain has TRBV10-3 and TRBJ1-2; 7 bases line up with TRBD1. The germline gives CDR1 ENHRY, CDR2 SYGVKD. This CDR3 spans 14 amino acids. With 2 bases clipped from V and 8 bases from J, the junction kept 8 bases outside the gene matches. CDR3: CAISEPDRVRGYTF. The CDR3 nucleotides are TGTGCCATCAGTGAGCCCGACAGGGTAAGAGGCTACACCTTC.

The chain links TRBV5-4 to TRBJ1-1; no firm D call. V dropped 1 base and J dropped 8 bases, with 12 bases sitting between them. In germline, CDR1 is SGHNT, CDR2 YYREEE (reference sequence). CDR3 length equals 13 residues. The CDR3 spells CASSLTVREEAFF. CDR3 DNA: TGTGCCAGCAGCTTGACTGTGAGAGAAGAAGCTTTCTTT. Complete variable domain (other parts from reference TRBV5-4 and TRBJ1-1): ETGVTQSPTHLIKTRGQQVTLRCSSQSGHNTVSWYQQALGQGPQFIFQYYREEENGRGNFPPRFSGLQFPNYSSELNVNALELDDSALYLCASSLTVREEAFFGQGTRLTVV.

The V call is TRBV7-9, the J call TRBJ2-2, with D tentatively TRBD2 (5 bases). The CDR3 runs to 12 residues. The V end was cut by 3 bases, the J end by 9 bases, with 8 bases between. The V gene's germline CDR1 is SEHNR and CDR2 FQNEAQ (reference sequence). This CDR3 is CASSFSERELFF. The DNA of the CDR3 is TGTGCCAGCAGCTTTAGCGAAAGGGAGCTGTTTTTT.

The gene calls are TRBV6-5 and TRBJ1-1; D might be TRBD1 (5 bases). The length of the CDR3 is 16 residues. Germline CDR1 MNHEY, CDR2 SVGAGI. Trimming removed 2 bases at V and 0 bases at J, with 13 bases between. CDR3 protein: CASSYKGLPLNTEAFF. Here the CDR3 DNA reads TGTGCCAGCAGTTACAAGGGGTTACCCTTGAACACTGAAGCTTTCTTT.

This clone was counted a single time. Written as DNA, the CDR3 is TGCAGTGCGTTTCTCCGGGATGGCTACACCTTC. Translating gives CSAFLRDGYTF. This chain joins TRBV20-1 and TRBJ1-2; no reliable D call. V lost 6 bases and J 6 bases, leaving 11 bases between the germline ends. The CDR3 contains 11 residues. Germline CDR1 and CDR2: DFQATT and SNEGSKA (reference sequence).